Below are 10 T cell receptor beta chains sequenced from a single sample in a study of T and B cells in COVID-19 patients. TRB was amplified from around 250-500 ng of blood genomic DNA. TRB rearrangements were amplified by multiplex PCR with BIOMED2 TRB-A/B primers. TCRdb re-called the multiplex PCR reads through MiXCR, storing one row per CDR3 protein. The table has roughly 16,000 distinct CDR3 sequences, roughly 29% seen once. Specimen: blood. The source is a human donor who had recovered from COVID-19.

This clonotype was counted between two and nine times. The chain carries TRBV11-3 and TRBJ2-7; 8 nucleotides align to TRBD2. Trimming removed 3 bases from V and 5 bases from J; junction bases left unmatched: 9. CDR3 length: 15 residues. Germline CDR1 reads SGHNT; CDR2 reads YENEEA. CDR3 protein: CASSFSAGGPHEQYF. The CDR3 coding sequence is TGTGCCAGCAGCTTTTCCGCGGGAGGCCCACACGAGCAGTACTTC.

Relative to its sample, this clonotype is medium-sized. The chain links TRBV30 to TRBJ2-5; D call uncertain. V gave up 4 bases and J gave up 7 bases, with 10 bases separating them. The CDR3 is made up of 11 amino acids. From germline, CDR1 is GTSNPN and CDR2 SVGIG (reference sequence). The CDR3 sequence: CAWMVDGTQYF. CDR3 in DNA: TGTGCCTGGATGGTGGATGGGACCCAGTACTTC.

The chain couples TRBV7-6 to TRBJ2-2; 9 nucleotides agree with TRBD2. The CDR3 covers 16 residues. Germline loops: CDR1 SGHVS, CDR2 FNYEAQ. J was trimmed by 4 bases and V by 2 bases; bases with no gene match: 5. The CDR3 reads CASSLIAGASTGELFF. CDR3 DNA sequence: TGTGCCAGCAGCTTAATAGCGGGAGCGAGCACCGGGGAGCTGTTTTTT.

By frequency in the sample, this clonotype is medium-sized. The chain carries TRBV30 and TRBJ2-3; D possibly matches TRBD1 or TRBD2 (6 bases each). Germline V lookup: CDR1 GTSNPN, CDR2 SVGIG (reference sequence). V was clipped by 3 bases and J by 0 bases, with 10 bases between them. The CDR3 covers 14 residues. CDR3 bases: TGTGCCTGGAGCGGGGGCCTAAGCACAGATACGCAGTATTTT. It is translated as CAWSGGLSTDTQYF. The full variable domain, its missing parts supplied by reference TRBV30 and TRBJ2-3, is SQTIHQWPATLVQPVGSPLSLECTVEGTSNPNLYWYRQAAGRGLQLLFYSVGIGQISSEVPQNLSASRPQDRQFILSSKKLLLSDSGFYLCAWSGGLSTDTQYFGPGTRLTVL.

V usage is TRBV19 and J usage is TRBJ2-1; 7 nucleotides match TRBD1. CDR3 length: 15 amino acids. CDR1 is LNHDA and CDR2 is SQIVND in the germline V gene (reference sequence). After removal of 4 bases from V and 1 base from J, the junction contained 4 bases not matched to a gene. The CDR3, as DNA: TGTGCCAGTAGTACGTACAGGGGATCCTACAATGAGCAGTTCTTC. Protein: CASSTYRGSYNEQFF.

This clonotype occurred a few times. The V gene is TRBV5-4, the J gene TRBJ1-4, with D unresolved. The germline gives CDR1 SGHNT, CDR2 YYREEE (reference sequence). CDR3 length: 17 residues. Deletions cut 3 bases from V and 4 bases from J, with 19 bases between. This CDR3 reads CASSSRKKGGHNEKLFF. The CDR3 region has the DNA TGTGCCAGCAGCTCCCGTAAGAAGGGAGGGCATAATGAAAAACTGTTTTTT.

CDR3 residues: CASITGTGGLEQYF. CDR3 DNA: TGTGCCAGCATTACCGGGACAGGGGGCCTCGAGCAGTACTTC. This chain links TRBV6-2 or TRBV6-3 with TRBJ2-7, with 12 bases that match TRBD1. J was trimmed by 6 bases and V by 7 bases; bases with no gene match: 7. This CDR3 spans 14 amino acids. Germline CDR1 reads MNHEY; CDR2 reads SVGEGT.

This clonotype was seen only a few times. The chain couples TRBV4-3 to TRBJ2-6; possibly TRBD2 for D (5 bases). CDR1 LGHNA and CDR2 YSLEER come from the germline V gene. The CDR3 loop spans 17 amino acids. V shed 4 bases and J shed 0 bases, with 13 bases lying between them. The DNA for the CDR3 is TGCGCCAGCAGCCCGCGGACGGGAAACTCTGGGGCCAACGTCCTGACTTTC. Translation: CASSPRTGNSGANVLTF.

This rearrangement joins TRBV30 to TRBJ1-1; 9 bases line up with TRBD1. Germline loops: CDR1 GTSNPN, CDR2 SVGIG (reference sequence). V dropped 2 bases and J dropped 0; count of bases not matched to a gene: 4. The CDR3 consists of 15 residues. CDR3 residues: CAWSIRQGVNTEAFF. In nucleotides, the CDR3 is TGTGCCTGGAGTATAAGACAGGGGGTGAACACTGAAGCTTTCTTT.

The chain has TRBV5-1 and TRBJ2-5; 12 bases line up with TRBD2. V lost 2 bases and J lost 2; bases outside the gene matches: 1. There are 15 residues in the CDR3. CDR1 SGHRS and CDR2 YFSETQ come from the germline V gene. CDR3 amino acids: CASSFGTSGQETQYF. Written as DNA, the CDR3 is TGCGCCAGCAGCTTCGGGACTAGCGGGCAAGAGACCCAGTACTTC.